These 18 T cell receptor beta chains share one sample of origin, sequenced in a study of T cell repertoires in cytomegalovirus infection. TCRdb reprocessed the reads via MiXCR and lists one record per CDR3 protein. The data show hundreds of thousands of distinct CDR3 sequences, around 30% seen once. These TCRs are of unknown antigen specificity. Sample: cultured PBMCs, taken from culture after CMV antigen stimulation. The receptors derive from a human donor in good health (CMV status not recorded). Some clones in this sample may be carry-over from other donors' samples.

J is TRBJ2-1 and V is TRBV7-9, with D maybe TRBD2 (6 bases). The germline V gene has CDR1 SEHNR and CDR2 FQNEAQ (reference sequence). With 10 bases removed from V and 7 bases from J, the gap between germline ends came to 17 bases. The CDR3 runs to 13 residues. CDR3 coding DNA: TGTGCCACGGACTATAGGGAAGGGAATGAGCAGTTCTTC. This encodes CATDYREGNEQFF.

This clonotype was counted between two and nine times. The V and J genes are TRBV19 and TRBJ2-2; D uncertain. CDR1 is LNHDA, CDR2 SQIVND, per germline (reference sequence). The V and J ends lost 5 bases and 7 bases respectively, with 11 bases between them. The CDR3 runs to 13 residues. The CDR3 DNA reads as TGTGCCAGTAGTCCGAGACTGGTCGGGGAGCTGTTTTTT. Its protein product is CASSPRLVGELFF.

The rearrangement uses TRBV20-1 and TRBJ1-5, with TRBD1 identical over 8 bases. Germline V lookup: CDR1 DFQATT, CDR2 SNEGSKA (reference sequence). The CDR3 consists of 16 residues. V trimming: 0 bases; J trimming: 2 bases; junction bases outside the gene matches: 6. As DNA, the CDR3 is TGCAGTGCTAGAGATAGGAAGACAGGGGGCAATCAGCCCCAGCATTTT. It specifies CSARDRKTGGNQPQHF.

Ten or more counts support this clonotype. The rearrangement links TRBV12-3 or TRBV12-4 to TRBJ1-1, with 8 bases fitting TRBD1. The CDR3 has 14 residues. Trimming cost V 4 bases and J 8 bases; bases outside gene matches: 9. The CDR3 loop reads CASSSIQGEREAFF. The CDR3 region has the DNA TGTGCCAGCAGTTCCATACAGGGGGAGAGGGAAGCTTTCTTT.

The V and J genes are TRBV29-1 and TRBJ2-7, with 7 bases fitting TRBD1. V gave up 7 bases and J gave up 3 bases; unmatched junction bases: 6. The CDR3 consists of 12 residues. CDR1 is SQVTM, CDR2 ANQGSEA, per germline. The CDR3 here is CSAGTESYEQYF. In nucleotides, the CDR3 is TGCAGCGCCGGGACAGAGAGCTACGAGCAGTACTTC.

This chain connects TRBV29-1 to TRBJ1-1, with unresolved D. Germline-derived CDR1 and CDR2 are SQVTM and ANQGSEA. CDR3 length: 14 amino acids. V was shortened by 8 bases and J by 0 bases, with 16 bases between the two germline ends. The CDR3 protein is CSIRIGLMNTEAFF. The CDR3, as DNA: TGCAGCATCCGAATCGGTTTAATGAACACTGAAGCTTTCTTT.

This clonotype was counted between two and nine times. The chain has TRBV6-2 or TRBV6-3 and TRBJ1-5; 8 bases align to TRBD1. V was clipped by 2 bases and J by 6 bases; unmatched bases: 6. There are 15 residues in the CDR3. Germline V gene sequence: CDR1 MNHEY, CDR2 SVGEGT. The CDR3 nucleotides read TGTGCCAGCAGTTACGCAGGGGGCTCGGGTCAGCCCCAGCATTTT. The encoded protein is CASSYAGGSGQPQHF.

The chain joins TRBV6-1 to TRBJ2-6; D call uncertain. Germline V gives CDR1 MNHNS, CDR2 SASEGT. Trimming shortened V by 6 bases and J by 4 bases, and 13 bases separated the two germline ends. The CDR3 runs to 15 residues. CDR3 in DNA: TGTGCCAGCAGCCCCCGCTTAGGAGGGGCCAACGTCCTGACTTTC. The encoded protein is CASSPRLGGANVLTF.

This clonotype was recorded a few times. The V gene is TRBV10-3, the J gene TRBJ2-7; 7 bases line up with TRBD1. The CDR3 is 13 amino acids. V gave up 2 bases and J gave up 6 bases; unmatched junction bases: 4. Germline V gene lookup returns CDR1 ENHRY and CDR2 SYGVKD. The CDR3 DNA is TGTGCCATCAGTGAGGACAGGGCAGGCGAGCAGTACGTC. Its protein is CAISEDRAGEQYV.

This clonotype was counted ten times or more. This sequence joins TRBV7-2 and TRBJ2-7; TRBD2 matches 11 bases. Losses at the gene ends were 1 base for V and 0 bases for J; bases not matched to a gene: 8. There are 18 residues in the CDR3. Germline V gene sequence: CDR1 SGHTA, CDR2 FQGNSA. CDR3 amino acids: CASSLVGTSGGSSYEQYF. The CDR3 nucleotides read TGTGCCAGCAGCTTAGTCGGGACTAGCGGAGGGAGCTCCTACGAGCAGTACTTC.

The rearrangement joins TRBV12-3 or TRBV12-4 to TRBJ2-2; D is unclear. The V gene lost 3 bases and the J gene lost 6 bases, with 8 bases spanning the gap. This CDR3 contains 13 residues. The CDR3 DNA reads as TGTGCCAGCAGTTTGCCGCAAGCCGGGGAGCTGTTTTTT. Its translation is CASSLPQAGELFF.

Remarks on this clonotype: A junction boundary mismatches the germline segment, possibly from a read error. The chain links TRBV18 to TRBJ2-7; D tentatively reads TRBD1 or TRBD2 (5 bases each). The CDR3 extends over 15 amino acids. From germline, CDR1 is KGHSH and CDR2 LQKENI. The CDR3 nucleotides read TGTGCCAGTTCACCAAGGGGAAAGCGGAGCTACGAGCAGTACTTC. The encoded protein is CASSPRGKRSYEQYF.

The CDR3 nucleotides read TGTGCCAGCAGCCCAAGGGACGGAAGAAATGAAAAACTGTTTTTT. Encoded protein: CASSPRDGRNEKLFF. This sequence joins TRBV7-2 and TRBJ1-4; a possible D gene is TRBD1 (5 bases). The germline CDR1 and CDR2 sequences are SGHTA and FQGNSA. This CDR3 has 15 residues. Trimming pared 5 bases from V and 5 bases from J, leaving 15 bases between.

The V call is TRBV6-6, the J call TRBJ2-7, with 9 nucleotides matching TRBD2. CDR3 size: 19 residues. Germline V gene lookup returns CDR1 MNHNY and CDR2 SVGAGI (reference sequence). With V trimmed by 4 bases and J by 0 bases, 16 bases remained unmatched. The CDR3 sequence is CASSLGPFFSGSPSYEQYF. Here the CDR3 DNA reads TGTGCCAGCAGTTTAGGGCCCTTCTTTAGCGGGAGCCCCTCCTACGAGCAGTACTTC.

In its sample, this clonotype was seen many times. CDR3 region: CASSSTPSSGRGNEQFF. The CDR3, as DNA: TGTGCCAGCAGCTCCACCCCCTCTAGCGGGAGGGGTAATGAGCAGTTCTTC. V is TRBV7-6 and J is TRBJ2-1; 12 nucleotides match TRBD2. CDR3 size: 17 residues. Germline lookup yields CDR1 SGHVS and CDR2 FNYEAQ. Trimming cost V 4 bases and J 7 bases; bases outside gene matches: 11.

This chain uses TRBV19 with TRBJ2-1; a weak D match, TRBD2 (6 bases). CDR3 length: 14 amino acids. Trimming left V 4 bases short and J 4 bases short, with 11 bases between. The V gene's germline CDR1 is LNHDA and CDR2 SQIVND (reference sequence). The DNA of the CDR3 is TGTGCCAGTAGTAGGGGGGTGACATACAATGAGCAGTTCTTC. Translation gives CASSRGVTYNEQFF.

This chain uses TRBV6-5 with TRBJ2-5; 13 bases map to TRBD2. CDR1 MNHEY and CDR2 SVGAGI come from the germline V gene. Germline trimming cut 6 bases from V and 3 bases from J; bases unmatched to any gene: 7. CDR3 length: 16 amino acids. The DNA for the CDR3 is TGTGCCAGCAGAAAACCGGGACTAGCGGGAAAAGAGACCCAGTACTTC. Translated, it gives CASRKPGLAGKETQYF.

The chain has TRBV27 and TRBJ2-1, with D maybe TRBD1 (7 bases). The CDR3 loop spans 15 amino acids. V dropped 4 bases and J dropped 5 bases, with 15 bases sitting between them. CDR1 is MNHEY and CDR2 is SMNVEV in the germline V gene (reference sequence). The chain's CDR3 is CASSYGGTVNNEQFF. The CDR3 nucleotides read TGTGCCAGCAGTTATGGAGGGACAGTAAACAATGAGCAGTTCTTC.